Listed below are T cell receptor beta chains from one sample, sequenced in a study of lymphopenia after photon versus proton radiotherapy. Here immunoSEQ multiplex PCR was the method, and the copy in TCRdb shows in-frame clones only, minus some. Among some 40,000 clones, around nine tenths were seen once, and the ten largest hold about 16%. Here the sequenced sample was peripheral blood, taken from a patient treated with photon-based radiotherapy. These receptors all stem from a man between 60 and 70 years old with cholangiocarcinoma. The CDR3 runs from the conserved cysteine through the conserved F or W. Each record gives: CDR3 protein, CDR3 DNA, J gene, clone size, V gene, CDR3 length, D gene. The D gene is left open where the match is weak. For some rows the clone size is stated as once, few or many, or as a class when expanded; others skip it.

cdr3_aa: CASRYTGGEQYF
cdr3_nt: TGTGCCAGCAGGTACACAGGGGGCGAGCAGTACTTC
j_call: TRBJ2-7
clone_size: NA
v_call: TRBV2
cdr3_length: 12
d_call: TRBD1

cdr3_aa: CASSPGLDSYYGYTF
cdr3_nt: TGTGCCAGCAGCCCCGGACTGGATTCTTACTATGGCTACACCTTC
j_call: TRBJ1-2
clone_size: once
v_call: TRBV28
cdr3_length: 15
d_call: NA

cdr3_aa: CASSFLSGTPYQPQHF
cdr3_nt: TGTGCCAGCAGCTTCCTTTCCGGGACACCTTATCAGCCCCAGCATTTT
j_call: TRBJ1-5
clone_size: NA
v_call: TRBV7-8
cdr3_length: 16
d_call: NA

cdr3_aa: CASSSNIRTGGRVGELFF
cdr3_nt: TGCGCCAGCAGCTCGAATATAAGGACAGGGGGCCGGGTCGGGGAGCTGTTTTTT
j_call: TRBJ2-2
clone_size: NA
v_call: TRBV5-1
cdr3_length: 18
d_call: TRBD1

cdr3_aa: CASSARPLAETQYF
cdr3_nt: TGCGCCAGCAGCGCTAGACCTCTGGCGGAGACCCAGTACTTC
j_call: TRBJ2-5
clone_size: NA
v_call: TRBV5-1
cdr3_length: 14
d_call: NA

cdr3_aa: CASSLNPTGELFF
cdr3_nt: TGTGCCAGCAGCTTAAATCCCACCGGGGAGCTGTTTTTT
j_call: TRBJ2-2
clone_size: NA
v_call: TRBV7-8
cdr3_length: 13
d_call: NA

cdr3_aa: CASSLSPRDRGTDTQYF
cdr3_nt: TGTGCCAGCAGCTTATCGCCCCGGGACAGGGGCACAGATACGCAGTATTTT
j_call: TRBJ2-3
clone_size: NA
v_call: TRBV7-3
cdr3_length: 17
d_call: TRBD1

cdr3_aa: CASSTPLRDTVQETQYF
cdr3_nt: TGTGCCAGTAGTACCCCCCTCCGGGACACAGTCCAAGAGACCCAGTACTTC
j_call: TRBJ2-5
clone_size: NA
v_call: TRBV19
cdr3_length: 17
d_call: NA

cdr3_aa: CASSNREATLYNEQFF
cdr3_nt: TGTGCCAGCAGCAACAGGGAGGCCACCCTCTACAATGAGCAGTTCTTC
j_call: TRBJ2-1
clone_size: NA
v_call: TRBV5-6
cdr3_length: 16
d_call: NA

cdr3_aa: CASSLLVRLEAFF
cdr3_nt: TGTGCCAGCAGTTTATTGGTCCGCCTAGAAGCTTTCTTT
j_call: TRBJ1-1
clone_size: NA
v_call: TRBV28
cdr3_length: 13
d_call: NA

cdr3_aa: CASSLTSGISYNEQFF
cdr3_nt: TGTGCCAGCAGCTTAACGTCCGGGATCTCCTACAATGAGCAGTTCTTC
j_call: TRBJ2-1
clone_size: NA
v_call: TRBV7-3
cdr3_length: 16
d_call: NA

cdr3_aa: CASSLASGGLSYNEQFF
cdr3_nt: TGCGCCAGCAGCTTGGCTAGCGGGGGTCTATCCTACAATGAGCAGTTCTTC
j_call: TRBJ2-1
clone_size: NA
v_call: TRBV5-1
cdr3_length: 17
d_call: TRBD2

cdr3_aa: CASSGQGAGTEAFF
cdr3_nt: TGTGCCAGCAGCGGACAGGGGGCTGGCACTGAAGCTTTCTTT
j_call: TRBJ1-1
clone_size: NA
v_call: TRBV2
cdr3_length: 14
d_call: TRBD1

cdr3_aa: CASSNVRAGELFF
cdr3_nt: TGTGCCAGCAGTAATGTCCGTGCCGGGGAGCTGTTTTTT
j_call: TRBJ2-2
clone_size: NA
v_call: TRBV27
cdr3_length: 13
d_call: NA

cdr3_aa: CASRALDRGPSPLHF
cdr3_nt: TGCGCCAGCAGGGCGCTGGACAGGGGGCCTTCACCCCTCCACTTT
j_call: TRBJ1-6
clone_size: NA
v_call: TRBV4-1
cdr3_length: 15
d_call: TRBD1

cdr3_aa: CASGLIGIGGEKLFF
cdr3_nt: TGCGCCAGCGGATTAATCGGGATTGGCGGTGAAAAACTGTTTTTT
j_call: TRBJ1-4
clone_size: once
v_call: TRBV5-1
cdr3_length: 15
d_call: NA

cdr3_aa: CASSSTSGTRPGELFF
cdr3_nt: TGTGCCAGCAGCTCGACTAGCGGGACTAGACCCGGGGAGCTGTTTTTT
j_call: TRBJ2-2
clone_size: NA
v_call: TRBV5-4
cdr3_length: 16
d_call: TRBD2

cdr3_aa: CASSLGRGQETQYF
cdr3_nt: TGTGCCAGCAGCTTAGGCAGGGGTCAAGAGACCCAGTACTTC
j_call: TRBJ2-5
clone_size: NA
v_call: TRBV7-3
cdr3_length: 14
d_call: NA

cdr3_aa: CASSSGLGSGTDTQYF
cdr3_nt: TGTGCCAGCAGCTCCGGACTAGGTTCGGGCACAGATACGCAGTATTTT
j_call: TRBJ2-3
clone_size: NA
v_call: TRBV5-4
cdr3_length: 16
d_call: TRBD2

cdr3_aa: CASSFHTASYEQYF
cdr3_nt: TGTGCCAGCAGTTTTCACACAGCCTCCTACGAGCAGTACTTC
j_call: TRBJ2-7
clone_size: NA
v_call: TRBV28
cdr3_length: 14
d_call: NA

cdr3_aa: CASSLGLGNSGANVLTF
cdr3_nt: TGTGCCAGCAGCTTAGGGTTGGGGAACTCTGGGGCCAACGTCCTGACTTTC
j_call: TRBJ2-6
clone_size: NA
v_call: TRBV7-9
cdr3_length: 17
d_call: NA

cdr3_aa: CASSPGGVSNNEQFF
cdr3_nt: TGTGCCAGCTCCCCAGGAGGGGTTTCGAATAATGAGCAGTTCTTC
j_call: TRBJ2-1
clone_size: NA
v_call: TRBV18
cdr3_length: 15
d_call: NA

cdr3_aa: CASSVGTVNSPLHF
cdr3_nt: TGTGCCAGCAGCGTAGGGACAGTTAATTCACCCCTCCACTTT
j_call: TRBJ1-6
clone_size: NA
v_call: TRBV9
cdr3_length: 14
d_call: NA

cdr3_aa: CASSPRVSGANVLTF
cdr3_nt: TGTGCCAGCAGTCCTAGGGTCTCTGGGGCCAACGTCCTGACTTTC
j_call: TRBJ2-6
clone_size: NA
v_call: TRBV27
cdr3_length: 15
d_call: NA

cdr3_aa: CASSTPGTGDTQYF
cdr3_nt: TGTGCCAGCAGCACCCCTGGGACTGGAGATACGCAGTATTTT
j_call: TRBJ2-3
clone_size: NA
v_call: TRBV7-3
cdr3_length: 14
d_call: NA

cdr3_aa: CASRQGGDTEAFF
cdr3_nt: TGTGCCAGCAGACAGGGGGGGGACACTGAAGCTTTCTTT
j_call: TRBJ1-1
clone_size: NA
v_call: TRBV28
cdr3_length: 13
d_call: TRBD1

cdr3_aa: CASSTGGDRFDIQYF
cdr3_nt: TGTGCCAGCAGTACGGGAGGGGACAGGTTCGACATTCAGTACTTC
j_call: TRBJ2-4
clone_size: NA
v_call: TRBV2
cdr3_length: 15
d_call: NA

cdr3_aa: CASSSTGEGGEKLFF
cdr3_nt: TGTGCCAGCAGTTCTACAGGGGAGGGAGGTGAAAAACTGTTTTTT
j_call: TRBJ1-4
clone_size: NA
v_call: TRBV28
cdr3_length: 15
d_call: TRBD1

cdr3_aa: CASSYAKPGVSPLHF
cdr3_nt: TGTGCCAGCAGCTATGCAAAGCCAGGGGTTTCACCCCTCCACTTT
j_call: TRBJ1-6
clone_size: NA
v_call: TRBV7-2
cdr3_length: 15
d_call: NA

cdr3_aa: CASSEVTGGGYEQYF
cdr3_nt: TGTGCCAGCAGTGAAGTTACGGGAGGAGGATACGAGCAGTACTTC
j_call: TRBJ2-7
clone_size: NA
v_call: TRBV6-1
cdr3_length: 15
d_call: TRBD2

cdr3_aa: CSVEDRGMDEQYF
cdr3_nt: TGCAGCGTAGAAGACAGGGGAATGGACGAGCAGTACTTC
j_call: TRBJ2-7
clone_size: NA
v_call: TRBV29-1
cdr3_length: 13
d_call: TRBD1

cdr3_aa: CASSVRTEAFF
cdr3_nt: TGTGCCAGCAGTGTTCGTACTGAAGCTTTCTTT
j_call: TRBJ1-1
clone_size: NA
v_call: TRBV2
cdr3_length: 11
d_call: NA

cdr3_aa: CASKGRTGSQPQHF
cdr3_nt: TGTGCCAGCAAGGGACGGACAGGGTCTCAGCCCCAGCATTTT
j_call: TRBJ1-5
clone_size: few
v_call: TRBV2
cdr3_length: 14
d_call: TRBD1

cdr3_aa: CASSFEGHVTDTQYF
cdr3_nt: TGTGCCAGCAGCTTCGAGGGGCACGTTACAGATACGCAGTATTTT
j_call: TRBJ2-3
clone_size: NA
v_call: TRBV7-2
cdr3_length: 15
d_call: NA

cdr3_aa: CASSRALENTDTQYF
cdr3_nt: TGTGCCAGTAGTAGAGCGCTGGAGAACACAGATACGCAGTATTTT
j_call: TRBJ2-3
clone_size: NA
v_call: TRBV19
cdr3_length: 15
d_call: NA

cdr3_aa: CASSPDRGYGYTF
cdr3_nt: TGTGCCAGCAGCCCCGACAGGGGCTATGGCTACACCTTC
j_call: TRBJ1-2
clone_size: NA
v_call: TRBV7-8
cdr3_length: 13
d_call: TRBD1

cdr3_aa: CASSLGGPNEQFF
cdr3_nt: TGTGCCAGCAGCTTAGGGGGGCCCAATGAGCAGTTCTTC
j_call: TRBJ2-1
clone_size: NA
v_call: TRBV7-2
cdr3_length: 13
d_call: NA

cdr3_aa: CASSSSGTDYGYTF
cdr3_nt: TGCGCCAGCAGCTCGTCCGGGACAGACTATGGCTACACCTTC
j_call: TRBJ1-2
clone_size: NA
v_call: TRBV5-1
cdr3_length: 14
d_call: TRBD1

cdr3_aa: CASSLERNTEAFF
cdr3_nt: TGTGCCAGCAGCTTAGAGCGGAACACTGAAGCTTTCTTT
j_call: TRBJ1-1
clone_size: once
v_call: TRBV7-8
cdr3_length: 13
d_call: NA

cdr3_aa: CASSLGPGEVYEQYF
cdr3_nt: TGCGCCAGCAGCTTGGGGCCAGGGGAGGTCTACGAGCAGTACTTC
j_call: TRBJ2-7
clone_size: NA
v_call: TRBV5-1
cdr3_length: 15
d_call: NA

cdr3_aa: CASSPTRKSNQPQHF
cdr3_nt: TGTGCCAGTAGTCCGACCCGCAAAAGCAATCAGCCCCAGCATTTT
j_call: TRBJ1-5
clone_size: NA
v_call: TRBV19
cdr3_length: 15
d_call: NA

cdr3_aa: CASSGTATGNTEAFF
cdr3_nt: TGTGCCAGCAGCGGAACCGCGACAGGGAACACTGAAGCTTTCTTT
j_call: TRBJ1-1
clone_size: NA
v_call: TRBV6-6
cdr3_length: 15
d_call: NA

cdr3_aa: CASNHGRYTEAFF
cdr3_nt: TGTGCCAGCAATCATGGTCGGTACACTGAAGCTTTCTTT
j_call: TRBJ1-1
clone_size: NA
v_call: TRBV6-1
cdr3_length: 13
d_call: NA

cdr3_aa: CATLYQDRPYSNQPQHF
cdr3_nt: TGTGCCACCCTGTACCAGGACAGACCTTATAGCAATCAGCCCCAGCATTTT
j_call: TRBJ1-5
clone_size: once
v_call: TRBV28
cdr3_length: 17
d_call: NA

cdr3_aa: CASSPDRETTEAFF
cdr3_nt: TGTGCCAGCAGCCCGGACAGGGAGACCACTGAAGCTTTCTTT
j_call: TRBJ1-1
clone_size: NA
v_call: TRBV4-2
cdr3_length: 14
d_call: TRBD1

cdr3_aa: CASSLSQGFYGYTF
cdr3_nt: TGCGCCAGCAGCTTGTCACAGGGGTTCTATGGCTACACCTTC
j_call: TRBJ1-2
clone_size: once
v_call: TRBV5-1
cdr3_length: 14
d_call: TRBD1

cdr3_aa: CASRRAGEITDTQYF
cdr3_nt: TGTGCCAGCAGGCGAGCCGGGGAGATAACAGATACGCAGTATTTT
j_call: TRBJ2-3
clone_size: once
v_call: TRBV5-4
cdr3_length: 15
d_call: NA

cdr3_aa: CASSWGQDNEKLFF
cdr3_nt: TGTGCCAGCAGCTGGGGACAGGACAATGAAAAACTGTTTTTT
j_call: TRBJ1-4
clone_size: NA
v_call: TRBV2
cdr3_length: 14
d_call: TRBD1

cdr3_aa: CASSVGRNYGYTF
cdr3_nt: TGTGCCAGCAGCGTAGGCCGGAACTATGGCTACACCTTC
j_call: TRBJ1-2
clone_size: once
v_call: TRBV9
cdr3_length: 13
d_call: NA

cdr3_aa: CASSLGGRDTQYF
cdr3_nt: TGTGCCAGCAGCTTAGGAGGGAGGGATACGCAGTATTTT
j_call: TRBJ2-3
clone_size: NA
v_call: TRBV7-9
cdr3_length: 13
d_call: NA

cdr3_aa: CASRGAGGPVTGELFF
cdr3_nt: TGTGCCAGCAGGGGAGCGGGAGGGCCGGTCACCGGGGAGCTGTTTTTT
j_call: TRBJ2-2
clone_size: once
v_call: TRBV28
cdr3_length: 16
d_call: TRBD2

cdr3_aa: CASSQAFGTTGVGDTQYF
cdr3_nt: TGCGCCAGCAGCCAAGCTTTTGGGACCACCGGGGTGGGAGATACGCAGTATTTT
j_call: TRBJ2-3
clone_size: NA
v_call: TRBV4-3
cdr3_length: 18
d_call: NA